A selection of T cell receptor beta chains follows, all from one sample in a study of blood T cells in healthy people across ages. TCRdb passed the 5' RACE reads through MiXCR, listing each CDR3 protein once. This sample has about 1,400,000 distinct CDR3 sequences; approximately 63% occur once, and the top ten carry approximately 7%. Sequencing was done on a sample of blood. The receptor source for this set is a man younger than 30 in good health. The CDR3 runs from the conserved cysteine through the conserved F or W. D genes are given only for firm matches. The size field is filled for only some rows; it gives once, few, many or a size class.

j_call	d_call	v_call	clone_size	cdr3_aa	cdr3_nt
TRBJ2-7	TRBD2	TRBV5-5	.	CASSRRLAGGFYEQYF	TGTGCCAGCAGCCGACGACTAGCGGGGGGATTCTACGAGCAGTACTTC
TRBJ1-2	TRBD1	TRBV29-1	.	CSVITGTGSQAYTF	TGCAGCGTAATCACCGGGACAGGCTCCCAGGCATACACCTTC
TRBJ2-5	TRBD2	TRBV15	.	CATSTKGLQETQYF	TGTGCCACCAGCACAAAGGGACTACAAGAGACCCAGTACTTC
TRBJ2-1	.	TRBV20-1	.	CSARVSGGLLYEQFF	TGCAGTGCTAGAGTTAGTGGGGGGTTACTCTATGAGCAGTTCTTC
TRBJ2-3	TRBD1	TRBV7-9	.	CASSHRDRVGDTQYF	TGTGCCAGCAGCCACCGGGACAGGGTGGGAGATACGCAGTATTTT
TRBJ2-3	TRBD2	TRBV4-3	.	CASSQDLLAGTILTDTQYF	TGCGCCAGCAGCCAAGATCTCCTAGCGGGGACTATACTCACAGATACGCAGTATTTT
TRBJ2-5	TRBD2	TRBV27	.	CASRPGWDYTLKETQYF	TGTGCCAGCAGGCCTGGATGGGACTACACCCTCAAAGAGACCCAGTACTTC
TRBJ1-2	.	TRBV4-1	.	CASSQDPPRGVLYGYTF	TGCGCCAGCAGCCAAGACCCCCCCAGAGGGGTGCTCTATGGCTACACCTTC
TRBJ2-1	TRBD1	TRBV10-3	.	CVIRGDRNTYNEQFF	TGTGTCATCAGAGGGGACAGGAATACCTACAATGAGCAGTTCTTC
TRBJ2-7	TRBD1	TRBV6-1	.	CASRAGQGATYEQYF	TGTGCCAGCAGAGCGGGACAGGGGGCTACCTACGAGCAGTACTTC
TRBJ2-7	TRBD2	TRBV20-1	.	CSARGGSGSSYEQYF	TGCAGTGCTAGAGGGGGAAGCGGGAGCTCCTACGAGCAGTACTTC
TRBJ1-6	.	TRBV6-5	.	CASGFRDPSLPALHF	TGTGCCAGCGGATTCAGGGACCCCTCTCTTCCGGCCCTCCACTTT
TRBJ1-1	TRBD1	TRBV29-1	.	CSGQGAEAEAFF	TGCAGCGGACAGGGGGCGGAGGCTGAAGCTTTCTTT
TRBJ2-1	.	TRBV6-1	.	CASSEIRTAYNEQFF	TGTGCCAGCAGTGAAATTCGGACAGCTTACAATGAGCAGTTCTTC
TRBJ2-3	.	TRBV20-1	.	CSARGVSDTQYF	TGCAGTGCTCGAGGGGTGTCAGATACGCAGTATTTT
TRBJ1-6	.	TRBV6-5	once	CASSYSVQGPHNSPLHF	TGTGCCAGCAGTTACTCGGTACAGGGTCCCCATAATTCACCCCTCCACTTT
TRBJ2-2	TRBD2	TRBV7-9	.	CASSSSWEGTGELFF	TGTGCCAGCAGCTCGTCGTGGGAGGGCACCGGGGAGCTGTTTTTT
TRBJ1-2	.	TRBV5-1	once	CASSLGSRGWHYGYTF	TGCGCCAGCAGCTTGGGATCACGGGGCTGGCACTATGGCTACACCTTC
TRBJ2-7	.	TRBV9	.	CASSVAPNPTYEQYF	TGTGCCAGCAGCGTAGCCCCGAACCCAACCTACGAGCAGTACTTC
TRBJ1-6	.	TRBV15	.	CATRPRLSGSPLHF	TGTGCCACCAGGCCCCGGCTTTCGGGTTCACCCCTCCACTTT
TRBJ1-5	TRBD1	TRBV24-1	once	CATRRPRGRLLHSNQPQHF	TGTGCCACCAGACGACCCAGGGGGAGACTTCTCCATAGCAATCAGCCCCAGCATTTT
TRBJ1-2	.	TRBV6-6	.	CASRRRVENGYTF	TGTGCCAGCAGACGCAGGGTTGAGAATGGCTACACCTTC
TRBJ1-1	.	TRBV10-3	.	CAAGGANTEAFF	TGTGCCGCCGGCGGGGCGAACACTGAAGCTTTCTTT
TRBJ2-7	TRBD2	TRBV12-5	few	CESLGLAGNEQYF	TGTGAATCTTTGGGACTAGCGGGGAACGAGCAGTACTTC
TRBJ1-5	TRBD1	TRBV7-8	.	CASSERTGLNQPQHF	TGTGCCAGCAGCGAACGGACAGGGCTGAATCAGCCCCAGCATTTT
TRBJ2-7	.	TRBV29-1	few	CSVEDPDSTYEQYF	TGCAGCGTTGAAGATCCCGACTCTACCTACGAGCAGTACTTC
TRBJ2-1	TRBD2	TRBV29-1	.	CSVEKVAGGGEQFF	TGCAGCGTTGAGAAGGTAGCGGGAGGTGGTGAGCAGTTCTTC